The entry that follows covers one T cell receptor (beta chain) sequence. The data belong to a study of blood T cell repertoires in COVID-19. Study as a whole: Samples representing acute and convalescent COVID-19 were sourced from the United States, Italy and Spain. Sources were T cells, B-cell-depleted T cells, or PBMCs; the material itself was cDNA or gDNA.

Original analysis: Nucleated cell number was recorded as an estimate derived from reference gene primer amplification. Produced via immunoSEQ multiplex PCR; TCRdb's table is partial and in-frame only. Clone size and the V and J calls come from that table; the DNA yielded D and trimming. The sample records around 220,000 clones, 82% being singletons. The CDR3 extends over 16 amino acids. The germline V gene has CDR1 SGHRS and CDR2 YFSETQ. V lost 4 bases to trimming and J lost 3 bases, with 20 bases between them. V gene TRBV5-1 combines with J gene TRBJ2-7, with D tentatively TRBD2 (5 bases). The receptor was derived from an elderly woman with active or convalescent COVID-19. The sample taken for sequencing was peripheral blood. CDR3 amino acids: CASSPGWVFSSYEQYF. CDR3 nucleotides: TGCGCCAGCAGCCCGGGATGGGTGTTCAGTAGCTACGAGCAGTACTTC.